This TCR beta chain was found in a study of cytomegalovirus exposure and HLA in healthy donors. The PCR contained 60 Vbeta and 13 Jbeta primers. Assay: immunoSEQ multiplex PCR; the TCRdb copy retains only in-frame clones and omits some. The data show fewer than 150,000 clones, roughly 69% seen once. The CDR3 sequence is 16 residues long. Germline V gene sequence: CDR1 SGHNT, CDR2 YYREEE (reference sequence). The V end lost 2 bases, the J end lost 1 base, and 10 bases lay between the germline ends. The sequence came from a middle-aged woman in good health and CMV-seropositive. Source material: PBMCs. The J gene is TRBJ2-6, the V gene TRBV5-4, with D uncertain. CDR3 region: CASSFPSTSGANVLTF. DNA for the CDR3: TGTGCCAGCAGCTTCCCTAGTACATCTGGGGCCAACGTCCTGACTTTC.